A selection of T cell receptor beta chains follows, all from one sample in a study of blood T cell repertoires in COVID-19. Profiled with immunoSEQ multiplex PCR; TCRdb holds only in-frame clones, not every one. The sample lists roughly 90,000 clones, 80% occurring once. The specimen sequenced was peripheral blood. Every receptor here comes from a woman between 70 and 85 years old with acute or convalescent COVID-19. The CDR3 runs from the conserved cysteine through the conserved F or W. D genes are given only for firm matches. Size is stated for part of the rows, as once, few or many counts, or as a class when the clone is expanded.

clone_size: few
d_call: TRBD2
cdr3_length: 16
j_call: TRBJ2-1
v_call: TRBV7-6
cdr3_aa: CASSLATVAGYNEQFF
cdr3_nt: TGTGCCAGCAGCTTAGCGACGGTAGCGGGATACAATGAGCAGTTCTTC

clone_size: few
d_call: .
cdr3_length: 13
j_call: TRBJ1-1
v_call: TRBV12-3/TRBV12-4
cdr3_aa: CASSLIRDTEAFF
cdr3_nt: TGTGCCAGCAGTTTGATCCGGGACACGGAAGCTTTCTTT

clone_size: few
d_call: TRBD2
cdr3_length: 15
j_call: TRBJ2-7
v_call: TRBV19
cdr3_aa: CASSTTGTRTVEQYF
cdr3_nt: TGTGCCAGTAGTACTACTGGGACTAGAACGGTCGAGCAGTACTTC

clone_size: .
d_call: .
cdr3_length: 11
j_call: TRBJ2-1
v_call: TRBV6-6
cdr3_aa: CASRIANEQFF
cdr3_nt: TGTGCCAGCCGGATAGCGAATGAGCAGTTCTTC

clone_size: .
d_call: .
cdr3_length: 14
j_call: TRBJ2-2
v_call: TRBV29-1
cdr3_aa: CSVAGGSITGELFF
cdr3_nt: TGCAGCGTTGCGGGCGGGTCGATCACCGGGGAGCTGTTTTTT

clone_size: .
d_call: .
cdr3_length: 12
j_call: TRBJ2-7
v_call: TRBV4-2
cdr3_aa: CASGASSYEQYF
cdr3_nt: TGTGCCAGCGGGGCAAGCTCCTACGAGCAGTACTTC

clone_size: few
d_call: .
cdr3_length: 13
j_call: TRBJ1-2
v_call: TRBV12-3/TRBV12-4
cdr3_aa: CASSSQGGYGYTF
cdr3_nt: TGTGCCAGCAGCTCACAGGGTGGCTATGGCTACACCTTC

clone_size: .
d_call: TRBD1
cdr3_length: 14
j_call: TRBJ1-1
v_call: TRBV30
cdr3_aa: CAWSKGTGVTEAFF
cdr3_nt: TGTGCCTGGAGTAAAGGGACAGGGGTCACTGAAGCTTTCTTT

clone_size: .
d_call: TRBD2
cdr3_length: 17
j_call: TRBJ2-1
v_call: TRBV7-2
cdr3_aa: CASSLQGTSGTFVEQFF
cdr3_nt: TGTGCCAGCAGCTTACAGGGGACTAGCGGGACTTTTGTTGAGCAGTTCTTC

clone_size: few
d_call: .
cdr3_length: 13
j_call: TRBJ1-2
v_call: TRBV7-2
cdr3_aa: CASSLVGRVSYTF
cdr3_nt: TGTGCCAGCAGCTTAGTAGGGAGAGTGAGCTACACCTTC